This T cell receptor beta chain was recorded in a study of human T cells and chemical hapten exposure. Study summary: Mainly, slight library volume differences in the pool made TCR yields vary.

Points from the study as a whole: TCRs above 1 in 1000 frequency did not change with DPC sensitization.

This clonotype was detected many times. Its antigen is undetermined. The study used a library that attached unique molecular identifiers to individual cDNA molecules. Per the original methods: With a range of about 20,000 to 690,600, the median per sample was 95,638 TCRs. TCRdb processed the RACE reads anew with MiXCR; each CDR3 protein has one entry. The V and J calls reflect TCRdb's pipeline rather than the authors' work. The table has around 130,000 distinct CDR3 sequences, about 9% seen once; the top ten hold approximately 1.6%. Trimming removed 6 bases from V and 4 bases from J, with 19 bases in between. This CDR3 contains 15 residues. CDR1 is DFQATT, CDR2 SNEGSKA, per germline (reference sequence). The time point was: healthy volunteer bleed at 2 weeks. It was unfractionated whole blood from which total RNA was extracted.

The chain recombines TRBV20-1 with TRBJ2-1, with D perhaps given as TRBD1 or TRBD2 (5 bases each). Source material: whole blood. This TCR came from a male donor in good health. Some clones in this sample may be carry-over from other donors' samples. The DNA for the CDR3 is TGCAGTGCCCACAAATACGGGACGGATTACAATGAGCAGTTCTTC. This translates into CSAHKYGTDYNEQFF.